This TCR beta chain was documented in a study of blood T cell repertoires in COVID-19. Study-level background: The origin of the acute and convalescent COVID-19 samples was the United States, Italy and Spain. T cells, B-cell-depleted T cells, or PBMCs provided the cDNA or gDNA that served as material.

Participants' own reports of clinical history determined their cohort assignment. Germline V gene lookup returns CDR1 MDHEN and CDR2 SYDVKM. V dropped 4 bases and J dropped 2; count of bases not matched to a gene: 5. The CDR3 runs 16 residues. In the study's own analysis: Reference gene primer amplification yielded estimated nucleated cell counts. The data were produced by immunoSEQ multiplex PCR, yet TCRdb's version contains in-frame clones alone and is incomplete. V and J calls and clone size follow that table, whereas D and trimming were derived from the DNA. This sample has roughly 430,000 clones, with approximately 91% found just once.

The origin of this receptor is a woman in her 40s with acute COVID-19. The chain is built from TRBV28 and TRBJ1-4; 9 bases agree with TRBD1. The sequenced sample was PBMCs or T cells enriched from blood (not recorded which). The CDR3 nucleotides read TGTGCCAGCAGTTGGGACAGGGTCTCTACTAATGAAAAACTGTTTTTT. Its translation: CASSWDRVSTNEKLFF.